This record covers a single T cell receptor beta chain. Its antigen remains unidentified. No clone much larger than this one lies a single base away; base qualities are absent. This specimen belongs to a study of early T cells in non-severe SARS-CoV-2 infection (dated by TCRdb to the early 2020s). Broadly, across the study: Because TCR sequencing was done on bulk RNA from unsorted whole blood, the alpha and beta chains could not be paired.

The method was 5' RACE. The sequencer listed for this sample is NextSeq 500. To correct for sequencing error and PCR bias, the TCR library protocol tagged individual cDNA molecules with unique molecular identifiers. Sequencing covered both TCR alpha and beta chains, and within each sample the abundances of alpha and beta sequences were tightly co-correlated. In the authors' own workflow: Decombinator V4 was used to annotate the V gene, J gene and CDR3 of the TCR sequences. TCRs were defined as expanded if a significant change between any two time points was detected under a Poisson model with p below 0.0001. TCR abundances were normalised to the total number of TCRs sequenced per sample and expressed as counts per million. TRAV1-2 paired with TRAJ12, TRAJ20 or TRAJ33 defined MAIT TCRs, while TRAV10 paired with TRAJ18 defined iNKT TCRs. VDJdb, accessed 1 November 2021, was searched for CMV, EBV and SARS-CoV-2 annotated TCRs, excluding TCRs annotated for multiple antigens. Starting from the raw public reads, TCRdb applied fastp trimming at Q25, assembled clones with MiXCR and retained in-frame beta chains. All rows with the same CDR3 protein become a single entry with the most common DNA and genes. TCRdb, not the authors, supplied the V and J calls. This sample lists some 71,000 distinct CDR3 sequences; under 9.5% were detected once. Of the sample, less than 6.5% is held by the ten largest clones.

A case-control design nested within a healthcare worker cohort in London, UK, was used, with weekly nasopharyngeal swab PCR tests and blood sampling performed. Healthcare workers were recruited between 23 and 31 March 2020, during the week of the UK lockdown, and were followed weekly for up to roughly 15 weeks. What the study reported, not specific to this receptor: VDJdb matching was skewed toward anti-spike CD8 responses and likely underestimated virus-specific expansions, missing private and CD4 specificities.

Trimming leaves V shorter by 4 bases and J shorter by 8 bases, with the junction holding 21 bases beyond the gene matches. Measured from the cysteine to the phenylalanine, the CDR3 is 20 residues long. Only the CDR3 portion is preserved as DNA: 60 bases, with reading frame beginning at the first base. From the germline V gene, CDR1 is SGHRS and CDR2 is YFSETQ. Here the chain combines TRBV5-1 and TRBJ2-1; TRBD2 matches 13 bases in the middle. Sample: whole blood. The source is an adult who was a healthcare worker with PCR-confirmed SARS-CoV-2 infection or an uninfected control (not recorded which). In nucleotide form, the sequence is TGCGCCAGCAGCCCACACGGACTAGCGGGAGTCGGATTTTCACGTGATGAGCAGTTCTTC. The translation is CASSPHGLAGVGFSRDEQFF.